This T cell receptor beta chain emerged from a study of T cell repertoires in cytomegalovirus infection. Deletions cut 6 bases from V and 4 bases from J, with 12 bases between. This CDR3 has 13 residues. This clonotype has only a few counts. The antigen is not known. TCRdb re-derived calls from the reads in MiXCR, one entry per CDR3 protein. The table has 680,000 or so distinct CDR3 sequences, around 35% seen once. The origin of this receptor is a human donor in good health (CMV status not recorded). Some clones in this sample may be carry-over from other donors' samples. This chain uses TRBV12-3 or TRBV12-4 with TRBJ1-2, with D unclear. The starting material was cultured PBMCs, obtained from culture after CMV antigen stimulation. The CDR3 region is CASSDNRGYGYTF. DNA for the CDR3: TGTGCCAGCAGCGACAATCGGGGCTATGGCTACACCTTC.